This T cell receptor (beta chain) was captured in a study of response to subunit inactivated influenza vaccine. A single record per CDR3 protein comes from TCRdb applying MiXCR to the RT-PCR reads. The sample yields about 190,000 distinct CDR3 sequences, about 15% seen once. Germline CDR1 reads SGDLS; CDR2 reads YYNGEE. The CDR3 length is 18 residues. Trimming at V came to 4 bases and at J to 0 bases, leaving 10 bases not matched to a gene. The V call is TRBV9, the J call TRBJ2-6, with 7 bases lining up with TRBD1. The origin of this receptor is a man in his forties or fifties who received an inactivated influenza vaccine. The sample was CD8+ T cells sorted from PBMCs, taken about 5 days after vaccination. The CDR3 nucleotides read TGTGCCAGCAGCCCCAGGGGGACGGCCGGCTCTGGGGCCAACGTCCTGACTTTC. Residues: CASSPRGTAGSGANVLTF.